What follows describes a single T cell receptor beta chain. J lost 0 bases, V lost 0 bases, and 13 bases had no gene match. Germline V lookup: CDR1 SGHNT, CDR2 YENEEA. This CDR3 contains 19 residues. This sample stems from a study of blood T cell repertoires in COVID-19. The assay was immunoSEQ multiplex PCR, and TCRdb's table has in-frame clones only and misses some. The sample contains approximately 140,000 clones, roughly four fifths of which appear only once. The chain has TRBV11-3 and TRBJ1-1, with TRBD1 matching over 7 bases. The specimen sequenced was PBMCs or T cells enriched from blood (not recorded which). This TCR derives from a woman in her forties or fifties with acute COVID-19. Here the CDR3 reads CASSLDGLGDSSMNTEAFF. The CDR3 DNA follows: TGTGCCAGCAGCTTAGATGGCTTGGGGGACAGTTCTATGAACACTGAAGCTTTCTTT. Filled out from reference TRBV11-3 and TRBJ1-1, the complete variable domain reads EAGVVQSPRYKIIEKKQPVAFWCNPISGHNTLYWYLQNLGQGPELLIRYENEEAVDDSQLPKDRFSAERLKGVDSTLKIQPAELGDSAVYLCASSLDGLGDSSMNTEAFFGQGTRLTVV.